The entry below describes one T cell receptor (beta chain). The target antigen is unknown. The CDR3 has 14 amino acids. V trimming: 0 bases; J trimming: 7 bases; junction bases outside the gene matches: 5. Germline-derived CDR1 and CDR2 are MNHEY and SVGAGI. The data belong to a study of shared clonotypes between healthy human individuals. Study-level information: CD8 memory received one plate per donor, CD8 naive two, CD4 memory three and CD4 naive three.

In the original analysis: Filtering differed because ImmunoSEQ produced junction-only sequences that carried no quality scores. Clones were sequenced by immunoSEQ multiplex PCR, and TCRdb holds only the in-frame ones, with some missing. V, J and clone size are taken as reported in that table, and D and trimming were inferred from the DNA itself. The data hold around 1.9 million clones, with about 92% observed a single time. Findings of the study overall: Sequencing of the sorted subsets was shown by rarefaction to be incomplete despite large depth.

Naive CD8 isolation took CD45RO-negative cells positively selected for CCR7 and excluded terminally differentiated effector memory CD45RA+ cells. The genes are TRBV6-5 and TRBJ2-7, with TRBD1 matching over 8 bases. The TCR sequence derives from a man aged 18 to 30 in good health. Some clones in this sample may be carry-over from other donors' samples. The sample consisted of naive CD8+ T cells from PBMCs. As DNA, the CDR3 is TGTGCCAGCAGTTACTCCCAGGGGGCGCTTGAGCAGTACTTC. Its translation: CASSYSQGALEQYF.